These 2 T cell receptor beta chains originate from one sample sequenced in a study of cytomegalovirus exposure and HLA in healthy donors. TCRdb's table, derived via immunoSEQ multiplex PCR, lists solely in-frame clones and lacks some. The repertoire has a few hundred thousand clones, roughly nine tenths of them found once; the top ten carry 9.5% to 15%. Sequencing was carried out using PBMCs. These receptors were collected from a man between 18 and 29 years old in good health and CMV-seropositive.

The chain employs TRBV2 and TRBJ2-1, with TRBD2 identical over 9 bases. V shed 6 bases and J 9 bases; nucleotides not matched to a gene: 3. CDR3 length equals 12 residues. Germline assignment: CDR1 SNHLY and CDR2 FYNNEI. The CDR3 loop is CASSGSGGEQFF. The CDR3 coding sequence is TGTGCCAGCAGCGGTAGCGGGGGTGAGCAGTTCTTC. Variable domain in full (rest from reference TRBV2 and TRBJ2-1): EPEVTQTPSHQVTQMGQEVILRCVPISNHLYFYWYRQILGQKVEFLVSFYNNEISEKSEIFDDQFSVERPDGSNFTLKIRSTKLEDSAMYFCASSGSGGEQFFGPGTRLTVL.

The gene calls are TRBV6-5 and TRBJ1-2; TRBD1 is a possible D gene (5 bases). With 0 bases removed from V and 8 bases from J, the gap between germline ends came to 13 bases. This CDR3 is 14 amino acids long. Germline V gene sequence: CDR1 MNHEY, CDR2 SVGAGI. The CDR3 sequence is CASSYSGTRGGYTF. CDR3 sequence (DNA): TGTGCCAGCAGTTACTCCGGGACTCGTGGGGGCTACACCTTC.